These 9 T cell receptor beta chains came from one sample sequenced in a study of T cells after somatic rescue of genetic block. Sequencing was performed with immunoSEQ multiplex PCR; in TCRdb, only in-frame clones are kept and a portion is missing. This sample yields some 74,000 clones, of which more than 75% are seen a single time; about 3% belongs to the top ten. Sequencing input: peripheral blood mononuclear cells (PBMCs). The receptors were gathered from a man aged 25-45 years.

This clone was recorded once. The chain recombines TRBV5-1 with TRBJ1-4; D gene ambiguous. Trimming cost V 4 bases and J 3 bases, with 7 bases left between them. CDR3 length: 13 amino acids. CDR1 is SGHRS, CDR2 YFSETQ, per germline. The CDR3 sequence: CASSGGPNEKLFF. The CDR3 DNA sequence: TGCGCCAGCAGCGGCGGACCTAATGAAAAACTGTTTTTT. Full variable domain (rest looked up from reference TRBV5-1 and TRBJ1-4): KAGVTQTPRYLIKTRGQQVTLSCSPISGHRSVSWYQQTPGQGLQFLFEYFSETQRNKGNFPGRFSGRQFSNSRSEMNVSTLELGDSALYLCASSGGPNEKLFFGSGTQLSVL.

The rearrangement uses TRBV4-2 and TRBJ2-2; D possibly corresponds to TRBD1 (6 bases). V shed 3 bases and J shed 2 bases, with 10 bases lying between them. Germline V gives CDR1 LGHNA, CDR2 YNFKEQ. The length of the CDR3 is 15 residues. CDR3 sequence: CASSQPGTNTGELFF. The DNA of the CDR3 is TGTGCCAGCAGCCAGCCCGGGACAAACACCGGGGAGCTGTTTTTT.

The J gene is TRBJ1-2, the V gene TRBV7-9; D remains ambiguous. The germline V and J ends were trimmed by 4 bases and 8 bases, with 11 bases remaining between them. CDR3 length: 12 residues. Per the germline V gene, CDR1 is SEHNR and CDR2 is FQNEAQ (reference sequence). CDR3 protein: CASSSPGKGYTF. The CDR3 DNA is TGTGCCAGCAGCTCCCCGGGCAAGGGCTACACCTTC.

V and J are TRBV18 and TRBJ1-5; 7 bases are a match to TRBD1. With 6 bases clipped from V and 2 bases from J, the junction kept 4 bases outside the gene matches. The CDR3 is 14 amino acids. Germline CDR1 reads KGHSH; CDR2 reads LQKENI. For the CDR3, the DNA is TGTGCCAGCTCGCCCGACAGGGGCAATCAGCCCCAGCATTTT. Amino acid sequence: CASSPDRGNQPQHF. The whole variable domain, remainder taken from reference TRBV18 and TRBJ1-5, is NAGVMQNPRHLVRRRGQEARLRCSPMKGHSHVYWYRQLPEEGLKFMVYLQKENIIDESGMPKERFSAEFPKEGPSILRIQQVVRGDSAAYFCASSPDRGNQPQHFGDGTRLSIL.

The CDR3 spells CASSLGLAKKMQQFF. Here the CDR3 DNA reads TGTGCCAGCAGCCTCGGACTAGCAAAGAAGATGCAGCAGTTCTTC. The rearrangement links TRBV7-9 to TRBJ2-1; 8 bases map to TRBD2. Germline V lookup: CDR1 SEHNR, CDR2 FQNEAQ (reference sequence). The CDR3 has 15 residues. Germline trimming cut 5 bases from V and 11 bases from J; bases unmatched to any gene: 14. The full variable domain, rest sourced from reference TRBV7-9 and TRBJ2-1, is DTGVSQNPRHKITKRGQNVTFRCDPISEHNRLYWYRQTLGQGPEFLTYFQNEAQLEKSRLLSDRFSAERPKGSFSTLEIQRTEQGDSAMYLCASSLGLAKKMQQFFGPGTRLTVL.

The chain links TRBV10-3 to TRBJ1-2, with D tentatively TRBD1 (6 bases). Trimming removed 4 bases at V and 5 bases at J, with 20 bases between. Germline assignment: CDR1 ENHRY and CDR2 SYGVKD. The CDR3 sequence is 16 residues long. Here the CDR3 DNA reads TGTGCCATCAGTGGTCCCTCCAGGGGAGGAAAATATGGCTACACCTTC. This translates into CAISGPSRGGKYGYTF.

This chain joins TRBV7-8 and TRBJ2-6; unclear D gene. This CDR3 has 18 amino acids. Germline V CDR1 and CDR2: SGHVS, FQNEAQ. V dropped 5 bases and J dropped 0 bases, with 17 bases sitting between them. The DNA of the CDR3 is TGTGCCAGCAGCACCCCCCGGCAGACCCGCTCTGGGGCCAACGTCCTGACTTTC. It yields the protein CASSTPRQTRSGANVLTF.

The chain combines TRBV11-2 with TRBJ2-2, with a tentative D call TRBD1 (6 bases). This CDR3 has 14 residues. Trimming removed 7 bases from V and 7 bases from J, with 16 bases in between. Germline lookup yields CDR1 SGHAT and CDR2 FQNNGV. CDR3 bases: TGTGCCAGCAACATACAACAGGGCCACGGGGAGCTGTTTTTT. Its translation: CASNIQQGHGELFF.

This clone was observed once. This chain links TRBV2 with TRBJ2-1; D is perhaps TRBD2 (7 bases). The CDR3 length is 14 residues. The germline gives CDR1 SNHLY, CDR2 FYNNEI. V was cut by 7 bases and J by 7 bases, with 17 bases left in between. The CDR3 region is CASMGALAKNEQFF. In nucleotides, the CDR3 is TGTGCCAGCATGGGGGCACTAGCGAAAAATGAGCAGTTCTTC.